These 8 T cell receptor beta chains were sequenced from one sample in a study of blood T cell repertoires in COVID-19. Measured with immunoSEQ multiplex PCR; TCRdb has only the in-frame clones, and not every one. The sample lists approximately 310,000 clones, around nine tenths occurring once. Sequenced sample: peripheral blood. These receptors came from a man aged 45-60 years with active or convalescent COVID-19.

The chain is built from TRBV28 and TRBJ1-1; 7 bases map to TRBD1. Germline V gene data show CDR1 as MDHEN and CDR2 as SYDVKM. V was pared by 5 bases and J by 3 bases, with 6 bases of the junction left unmatched. CDR3 length: 14 amino acids. CDR3 in amino acids: CASSPGTAYTEAFF. The CDR3 DNA reads as TGTGCCAGCAGTCCGGGGACAGCCTACACTGAAGCTTTCTTT.

The rearrangement joins TRBV7-2 to TRBJ1-2, with a tentative D call TRBD1 (6 bases). The CDR3 length is 15 residues. V shed 4 bases and J shed 1 base, with 13 bases lying between them. Germline V CDR1 and CDR2: SGHTA, FQGNSA. CDR3 protein: CASSSTQGVNYGYTF. The CDR3 DNA reads as TGTGCCAGCAGCTCAACACAGGGAGTTAACTATGGCTACACCTTC.

This clone was found a few times. This chain links TRBV27 with TRBJ1-3; D unclear. The CDR3 extends over 15 amino acids. The V end lost 5 bases, the J end lost 0 bases, and 11 bases lay between the germline ends. Germline V gene lookup returns CDR1 MNHEY and CDR2 SMNVEV (reference sequence). The CDR3 region has the DNA TGTGCCAGCAGTCGCCACGGTAACTCTGGAAACACCATATATTTT. This gives the protein CASSRHGNSGNTIYF.

The chain carries TRBV5-1 and TRBJ1-1; D remains unclear. CDR1 is SGHRS and CDR2 is YFSETQ in the germline V gene. V was cut by 4 bases and J by 3 bases, with 16 bases left in between. The CDR3 has 15 residues. The CDR3 nucleotides read TGCGCCAGCAGCCTCCTGCCCCGGGTCGACACTGAAGCTTTCTTT. It is translated as CASSLLPRVDTEAFF.

CDR3 DNA: TGTGCCAGCAGCTTCTCGCGGACTAGCGGGACCCGCCGGGCCAAAAACATTCAGTACTTC. Residues: CASSFSRTSGTRRAKNIQYF. The chain uses TRBV13 and TRBJ2-4; 12 positions agree with TRBD2. CDR1 and CDR2 from the germline V gene are PRHDT and FYEKMQ (reference sequence). The CDR3 spans 20 residues. The J segment lost 1 base and the V segment lost 3 bases, leaving 13 bases of the junction unmatched. The full variable domain, in which reference TRBV13 and TRBJ2-4 provide the parts outside the CDR3, is AAGVIQSPRHLIKEKRETATLKCYPIPRHDTVYWYQQGPGQDPQFLISFYEKMQSDKGSIPDRFSAQQFSDYHSELNMSSLELGDSALYFCASSFSRTSGTRRAKNIQYFGAGTRLSVL.

The sample holds one count of this clone. This chain connects TRBV5-1 to TRBJ2-2, with D tentatively TRBD2 (5 bases). Trimming took off 4 bases at V and 0 bases at J, with 10 bases between the two ends. Germline values: CDR1 SGHRS, CDR2 YFSETQ. The CDR3 contains 15 residues. The CDR3 sequence: CASSPTRANTGELFF. The CDR3 region has the DNA TGCGCCAGCAGCCCTACTAGGGCGAACACCGGGGAGCTGTTTTTT.

The rearrangement joins TRBV2 to TRBJ2-7; TRBD1 agrees at 8 bases. This CDR3 is built from 13 residues. J was trimmed by 2 bases and V by 6 bases; bases with no gene match: 3. In germline, CDR1 is SNHLY, CDR2 FYNNEI. The CDR3 bases are TGTGCCAGCAGGGAACAGGGGGCCTACGAGCAGTACTTC. As protein: CASREQGAYEQYF. The full variable domain, its missing parts supplied by reference TRBV2 and TRBJ2-7, is EPEVTQTPSHQVTQMGQEVILRCVPISNHLYFYWYRQILGQKVEFLVSFYNNEISEKSEIFDDQFSVERPDGSNFTLKIRSTKLEDSAMYFCASREQGAYEQYFGPGTRLTVT.

The rearrangement links TRBV19 to TRBJ1-1; a weak D match, TRBD1 (6 bases). CDR1 LNHDA and CDR2 SQIVND come from the germline V gene (reference sequence). V was pared by 8 bases and J by 6 bases, with 19 bases between. The CDR3 spans 14 residues. For the CDR3, the DNA is TGTGCCAGTTGGGGGGGGCAGTTCATTGCTGAAGCTTTCTTT. Translating gives CASWGGQFIAEAFF.